The TCR beta chain under discussion was sequenced for a study of T cells in Graves' hyperthyroidism and ophthalmopathy. Trimming pared 9 bases from V and 5 bases from J, leaving 17 bases between. This CDR3 is 13 amino acids long. CDR1 is MNHNS and CDR2 is SASEGT in the germline V gene. This clonotype has just a few counts. Authors of the study amplified TCR beta CDR3 regions from RNA transcripts. The primer set for the first-round RT-PCR of the TCR CDR3 was HTBI. TCRdb used MiXCR to reprocess the multiplex PCR reads, holding one entry per CDR3 protein. Altogether about half a million distinct CDR3 sequences are present, 20% to 25% being singletons, with the ten largest covering under 55%.

The specimen sequenced was blood. The chain recombines TRBV6-1 with TRBJ2-7; TRBD1 or TRBD2 may be the D gene (5 bases each). This clonotype was obtained from a woman in her 70s with Graves' ophthalmopathy. The CDR3: CASTRGALNEQYF. The CDR3, as DNA: TGTGCCAGTACTCGGGGCGCGTTGAACGAGCAGTACTTC.